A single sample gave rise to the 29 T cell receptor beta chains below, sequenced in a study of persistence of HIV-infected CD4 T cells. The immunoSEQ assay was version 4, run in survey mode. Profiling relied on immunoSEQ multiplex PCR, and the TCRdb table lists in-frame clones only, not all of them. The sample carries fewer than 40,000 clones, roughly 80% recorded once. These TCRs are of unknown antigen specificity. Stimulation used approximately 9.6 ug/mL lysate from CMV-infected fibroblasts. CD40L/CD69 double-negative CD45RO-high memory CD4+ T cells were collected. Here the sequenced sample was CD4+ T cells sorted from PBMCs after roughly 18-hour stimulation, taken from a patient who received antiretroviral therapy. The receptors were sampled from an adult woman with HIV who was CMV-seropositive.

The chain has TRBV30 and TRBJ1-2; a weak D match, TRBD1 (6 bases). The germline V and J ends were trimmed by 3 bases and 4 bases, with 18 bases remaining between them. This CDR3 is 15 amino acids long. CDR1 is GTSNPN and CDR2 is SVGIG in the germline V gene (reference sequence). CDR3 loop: CAWRDRHSGAYGYTF. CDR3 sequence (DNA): TGTGCCTGGAGGGATAGACATTCGGGGGCCTATGGCTACACCTTC.

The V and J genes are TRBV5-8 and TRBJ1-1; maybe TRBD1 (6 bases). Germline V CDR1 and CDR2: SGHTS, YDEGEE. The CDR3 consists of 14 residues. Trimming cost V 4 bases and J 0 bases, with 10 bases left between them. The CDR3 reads CASSVRGLNTEAFF. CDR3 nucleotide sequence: TGTGCCAGCAGCGTTAGGGGGTTGAACACTGAAGCTTTCTTT. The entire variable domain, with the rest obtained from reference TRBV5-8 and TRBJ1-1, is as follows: EAGVTQSPTHLIKTRGQQATLRCSPISGHTSVYWYQQALGLGLQFLLWYDEGEERNRGNFPPRFSGRQFPNYSSELNVNALELEDSALYLCASSVRGLNTEAFFGQGTRLTVV.

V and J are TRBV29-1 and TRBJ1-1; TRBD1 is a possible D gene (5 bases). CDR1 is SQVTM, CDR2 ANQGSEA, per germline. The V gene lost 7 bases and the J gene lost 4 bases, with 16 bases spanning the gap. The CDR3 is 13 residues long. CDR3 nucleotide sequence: TGCAGCGGTGGGGGGGACGGATCCACTGAAGCTTTCTTT. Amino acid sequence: CSGGGDGSTEAFF.

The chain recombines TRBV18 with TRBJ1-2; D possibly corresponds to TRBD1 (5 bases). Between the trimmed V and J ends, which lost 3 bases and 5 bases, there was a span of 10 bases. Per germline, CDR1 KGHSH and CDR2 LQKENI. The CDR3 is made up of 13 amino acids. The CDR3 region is CASSPGEGYGYTF. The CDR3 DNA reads TGTGCCAGCTCACCGGGGGAAGGTTATGGCTACACCTTC.

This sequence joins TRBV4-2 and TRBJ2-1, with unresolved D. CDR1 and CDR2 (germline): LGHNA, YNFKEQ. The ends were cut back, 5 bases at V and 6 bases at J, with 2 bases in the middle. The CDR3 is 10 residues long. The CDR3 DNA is TGTGCCAGCAGCGGCAATGAGCAGTTCTTC. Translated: CASSGNEQFF.

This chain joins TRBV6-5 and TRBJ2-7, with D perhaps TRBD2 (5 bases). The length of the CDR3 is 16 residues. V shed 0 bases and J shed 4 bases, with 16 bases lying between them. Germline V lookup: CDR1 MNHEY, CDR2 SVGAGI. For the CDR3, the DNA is TGTGCCAGCAGTTACTCGGTTAGCGATCCCTTATACGAGCAGTACTTC. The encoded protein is CASSYSVSDPLYEQYF.

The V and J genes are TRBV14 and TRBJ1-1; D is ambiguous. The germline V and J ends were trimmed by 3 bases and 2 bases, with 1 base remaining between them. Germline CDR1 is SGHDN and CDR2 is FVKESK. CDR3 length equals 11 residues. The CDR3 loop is CASSHNTEAFF. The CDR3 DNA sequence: TGTGCCAGCAGCCACAACACTGAAGCTTTCTTT.

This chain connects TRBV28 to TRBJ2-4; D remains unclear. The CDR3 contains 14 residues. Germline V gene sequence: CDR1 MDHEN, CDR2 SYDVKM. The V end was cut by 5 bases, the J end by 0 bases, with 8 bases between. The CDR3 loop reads CASSHGIAKNIQYF. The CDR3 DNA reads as TGTGCCAGCAGTCACGGTATAGCCAAAAACATTCAGTACTTC.

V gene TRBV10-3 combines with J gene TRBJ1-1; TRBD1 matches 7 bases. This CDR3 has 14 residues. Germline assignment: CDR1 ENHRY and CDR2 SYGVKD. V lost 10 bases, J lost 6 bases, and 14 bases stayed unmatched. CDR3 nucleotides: TGTGCCACCACTAACTTAGGACAGGACGCTGAAGCTTTCTTT. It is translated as CATTNLGQDAEAFF.

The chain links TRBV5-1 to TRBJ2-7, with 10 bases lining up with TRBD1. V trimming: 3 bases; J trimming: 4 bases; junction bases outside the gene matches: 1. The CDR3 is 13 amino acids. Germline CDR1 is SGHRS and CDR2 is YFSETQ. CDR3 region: CASSSDRGYEQYF. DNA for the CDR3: TGCGCCAGCAGCTCGGACAGGGGGTACGAGCAGTACTTC.

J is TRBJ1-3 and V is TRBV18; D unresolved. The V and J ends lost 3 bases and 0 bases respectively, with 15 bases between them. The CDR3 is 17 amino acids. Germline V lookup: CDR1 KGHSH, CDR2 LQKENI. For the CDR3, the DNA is TGTGCCAGCTCACCTTACAGTTCCGGAGCCTCTGGAAACACCATATATTTT. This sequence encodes CASSPYSSGASGNTIYF.

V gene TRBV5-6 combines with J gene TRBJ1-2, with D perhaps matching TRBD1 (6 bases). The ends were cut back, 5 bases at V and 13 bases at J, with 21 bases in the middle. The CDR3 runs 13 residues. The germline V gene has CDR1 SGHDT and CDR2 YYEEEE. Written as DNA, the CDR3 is TGTGCCAGCAGTCTGAGACGGGACACTATACCCACCTTC. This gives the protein CASSLRRDTIPTF. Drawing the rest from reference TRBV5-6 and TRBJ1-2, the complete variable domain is DAGVTQSPTHLIKTRGQQVTLRCSPKSGHDTVSWYQQALGQGPQFIFQYYEEEERQRGNFPDRFSGHQFPNYSSELNVNALLLGDSALYLCASSLRRDTIPTFGSGTRLTVV.

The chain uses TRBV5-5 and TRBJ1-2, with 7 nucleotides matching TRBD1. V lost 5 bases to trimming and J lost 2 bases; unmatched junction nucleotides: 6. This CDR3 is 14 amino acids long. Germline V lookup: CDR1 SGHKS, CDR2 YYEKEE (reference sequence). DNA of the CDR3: TGTGCCAGCAGTCCGATGACAGGGAACTATGGCTACACCTTC. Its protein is CASSPMTGNYGYTF.

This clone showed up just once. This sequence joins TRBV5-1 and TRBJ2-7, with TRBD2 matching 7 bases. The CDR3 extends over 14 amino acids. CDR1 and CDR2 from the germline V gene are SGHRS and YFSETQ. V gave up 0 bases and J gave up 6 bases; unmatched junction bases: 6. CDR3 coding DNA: TGCGCCAGCAGCTTGGTGCGGGGAGGGGCCGAGCAGTACTTC. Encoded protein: CASSLVRGGAEQYF. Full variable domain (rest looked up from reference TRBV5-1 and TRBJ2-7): KAGVTQTPRYLIKTRGQQVTLSCSPISGHRSVSWYQQTPGQGLQFLFEYFSETQRNKGNFPGRFSGRQFSNSRSEMNVSTLELGDSALYLCASSLVRGGAEQYFGPGTRLTVT.

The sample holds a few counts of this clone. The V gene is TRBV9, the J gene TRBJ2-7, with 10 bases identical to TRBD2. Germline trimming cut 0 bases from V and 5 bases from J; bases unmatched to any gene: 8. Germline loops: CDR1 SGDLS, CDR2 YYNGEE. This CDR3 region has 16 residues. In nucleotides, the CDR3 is TGTGCCAGCAGCGTAGCTGGAGCGGGAGGGCCCCACGAGCAGTACTTC. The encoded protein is CASSVAGAGGPHEQYF. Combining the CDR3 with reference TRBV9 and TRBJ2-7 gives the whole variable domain DSGVTQTPKHLITATGQRVTLRCSPRSGDLSVYWYQQSLDQGLQFLIQYYNGEERAKGNILERFSAQQFPDLHSELNLSSLELGDSALYFCASSVAGAGGPHEQYFGPGTRLTVT.

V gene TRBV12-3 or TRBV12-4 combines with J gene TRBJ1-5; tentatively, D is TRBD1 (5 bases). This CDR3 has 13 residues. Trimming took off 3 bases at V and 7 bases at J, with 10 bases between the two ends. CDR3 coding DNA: TGTGCCAGCAGTTTCGACGGGGCCCAGCCCCAGCATTTT. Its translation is CASSFDGAQPQHF.

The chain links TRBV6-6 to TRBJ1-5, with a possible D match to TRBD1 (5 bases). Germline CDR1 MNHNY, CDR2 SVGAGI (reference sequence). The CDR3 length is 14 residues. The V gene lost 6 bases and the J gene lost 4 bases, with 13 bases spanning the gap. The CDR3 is CASRFGGVNQPQHF. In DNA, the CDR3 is TGTGCCAGCAGGTTTGGAGGGGTGAATCAGCCCCAGCATTTT.

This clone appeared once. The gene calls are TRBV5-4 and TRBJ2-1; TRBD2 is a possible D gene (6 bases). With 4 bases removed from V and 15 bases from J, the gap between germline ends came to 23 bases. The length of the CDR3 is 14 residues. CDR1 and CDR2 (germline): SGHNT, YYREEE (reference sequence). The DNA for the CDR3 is TGTGCCAGCAGCGCGGGGACTGAGGGGAAGGGGCCGTTCTTC. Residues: CASSAGTEGKGPFF. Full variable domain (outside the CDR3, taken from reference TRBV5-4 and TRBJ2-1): ETGVTQSPTHLIKTRGQQVTLRCSSQSGHNTVSWYQQALGQGPQFIFQYYREEENGRGNFPPRFSGLQFPNYSSELNVNALELDDSALYLCASSAGTEGKGPFFGPGTRLTVL.

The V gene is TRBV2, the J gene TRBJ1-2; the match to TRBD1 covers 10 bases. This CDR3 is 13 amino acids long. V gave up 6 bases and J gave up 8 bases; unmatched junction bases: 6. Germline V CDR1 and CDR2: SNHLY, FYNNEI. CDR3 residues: CASRETGGGGYTF. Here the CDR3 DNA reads TGTGCCAGCAGGGAGACAGGGGGCGGCGGCTACACCTTC.

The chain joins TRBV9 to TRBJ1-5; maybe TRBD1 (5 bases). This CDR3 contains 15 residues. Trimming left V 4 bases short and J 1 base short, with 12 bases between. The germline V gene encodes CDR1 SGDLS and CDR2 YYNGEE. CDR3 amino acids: CASSSGWGSNQPQHF. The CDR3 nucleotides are TGTGCCAGCAGCTCAGGGTGGGGGAGCAATCAGCCCCAGCATTTT.

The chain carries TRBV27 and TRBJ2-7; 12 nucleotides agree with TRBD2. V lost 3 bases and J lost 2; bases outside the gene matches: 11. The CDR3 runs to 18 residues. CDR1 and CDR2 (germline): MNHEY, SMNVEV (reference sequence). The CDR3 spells CASSFFRTSGIHPYEQYF. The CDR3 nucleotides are TGTGCCAGCAGTTTTTTCCGGACTAGCGGGATTCACCCCTACGAGCAGTACTTC.

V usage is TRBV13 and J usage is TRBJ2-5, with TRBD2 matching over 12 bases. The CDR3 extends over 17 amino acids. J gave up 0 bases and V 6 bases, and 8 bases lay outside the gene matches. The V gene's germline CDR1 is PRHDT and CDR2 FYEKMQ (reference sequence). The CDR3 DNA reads TGTGCCAGCAGTGGGCTAGCGGGAGGGCCGCACCAAGAGACCCAGTACTTC. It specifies CASSGLAGGPHQETQYF.

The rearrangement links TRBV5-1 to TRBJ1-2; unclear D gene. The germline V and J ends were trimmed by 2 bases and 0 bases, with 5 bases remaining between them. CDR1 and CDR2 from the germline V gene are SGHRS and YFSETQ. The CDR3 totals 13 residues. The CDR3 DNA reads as TGCGCCAGCAGCTTTATGGCTAACTATGGCTACACCTTC. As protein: CASSFMANYGYTF. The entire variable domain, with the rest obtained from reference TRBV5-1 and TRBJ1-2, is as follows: KAGVTQTPRYLIKTRGQQVTLSCSPISGHRSVSWYQQTPGQGLQFLFEYFSETQRNKGNFPGRFSGRQFSNSRSEMNVSTLELGDSALYLCASSFMANYGYTFGSGTRLTVV.

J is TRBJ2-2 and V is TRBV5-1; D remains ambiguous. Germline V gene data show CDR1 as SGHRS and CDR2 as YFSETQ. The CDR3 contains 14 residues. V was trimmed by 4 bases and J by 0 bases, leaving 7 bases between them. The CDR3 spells CASSGLANTGELFF. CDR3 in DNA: TGCGCCAGCAGCGGGCTAGCGAACACCGGGGAGCTGTTTTTT.

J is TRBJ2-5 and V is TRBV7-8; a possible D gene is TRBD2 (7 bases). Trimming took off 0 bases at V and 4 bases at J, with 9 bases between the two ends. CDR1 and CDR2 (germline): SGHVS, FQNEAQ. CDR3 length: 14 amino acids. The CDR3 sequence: CASSLAGGLETQYF. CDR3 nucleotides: TGTGCCAGCAGCTTAGCGGGGGGGCTAGAGACCCAGTACTTC.

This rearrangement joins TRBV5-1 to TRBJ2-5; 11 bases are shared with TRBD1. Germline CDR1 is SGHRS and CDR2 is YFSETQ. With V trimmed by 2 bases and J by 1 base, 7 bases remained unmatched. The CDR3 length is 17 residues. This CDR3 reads CASSLILGTGGQETQYF. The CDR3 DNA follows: TGCGCCAGCAGCTTAATATTAGGGACAGGGGGCCAAGAGACCCAGTACTTC.

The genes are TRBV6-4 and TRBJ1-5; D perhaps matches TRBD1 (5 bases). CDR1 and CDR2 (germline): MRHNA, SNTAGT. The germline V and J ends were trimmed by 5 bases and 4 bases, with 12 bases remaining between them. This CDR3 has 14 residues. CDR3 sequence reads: CASSYFAGNQPQHF. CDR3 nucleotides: TGTGCCAGCAGTTATTTTGCAGGGAATCAGCCCCAGCATTTT.

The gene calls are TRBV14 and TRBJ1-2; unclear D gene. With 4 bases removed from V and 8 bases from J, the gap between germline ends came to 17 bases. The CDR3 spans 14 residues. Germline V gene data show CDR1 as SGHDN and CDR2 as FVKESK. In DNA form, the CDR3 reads TGTGCCAGCAGCCGCCGGGCCCAAAGTACGGGCTACACCTTC. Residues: CASSRRAQSTGYTF.

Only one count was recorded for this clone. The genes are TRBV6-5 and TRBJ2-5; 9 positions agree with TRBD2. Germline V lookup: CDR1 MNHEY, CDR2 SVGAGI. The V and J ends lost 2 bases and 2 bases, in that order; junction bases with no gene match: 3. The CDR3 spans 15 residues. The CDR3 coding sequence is TGTGCCAGCAGTTACCTGGCGGGGGGGCAAGAGACCCAGTACTTC. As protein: CASSYLAGGQETQYF.